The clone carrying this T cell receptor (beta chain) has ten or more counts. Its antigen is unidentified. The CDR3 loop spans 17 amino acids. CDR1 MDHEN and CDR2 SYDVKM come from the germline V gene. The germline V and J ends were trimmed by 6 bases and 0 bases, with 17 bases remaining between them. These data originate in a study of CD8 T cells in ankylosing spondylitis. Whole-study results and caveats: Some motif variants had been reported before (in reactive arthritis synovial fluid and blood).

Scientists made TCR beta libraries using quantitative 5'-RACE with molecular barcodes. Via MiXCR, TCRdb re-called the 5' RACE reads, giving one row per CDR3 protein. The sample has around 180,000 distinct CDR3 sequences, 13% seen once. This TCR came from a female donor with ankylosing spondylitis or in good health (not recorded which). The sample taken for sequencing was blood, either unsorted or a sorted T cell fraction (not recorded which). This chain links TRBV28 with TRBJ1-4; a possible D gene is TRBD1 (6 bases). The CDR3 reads CASRKGGGRATNEKLFF. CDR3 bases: TGTGCCAGCAGGAAAGGGGGGGGACGTGCAACTAATGAAAAACTGTTTTTT.